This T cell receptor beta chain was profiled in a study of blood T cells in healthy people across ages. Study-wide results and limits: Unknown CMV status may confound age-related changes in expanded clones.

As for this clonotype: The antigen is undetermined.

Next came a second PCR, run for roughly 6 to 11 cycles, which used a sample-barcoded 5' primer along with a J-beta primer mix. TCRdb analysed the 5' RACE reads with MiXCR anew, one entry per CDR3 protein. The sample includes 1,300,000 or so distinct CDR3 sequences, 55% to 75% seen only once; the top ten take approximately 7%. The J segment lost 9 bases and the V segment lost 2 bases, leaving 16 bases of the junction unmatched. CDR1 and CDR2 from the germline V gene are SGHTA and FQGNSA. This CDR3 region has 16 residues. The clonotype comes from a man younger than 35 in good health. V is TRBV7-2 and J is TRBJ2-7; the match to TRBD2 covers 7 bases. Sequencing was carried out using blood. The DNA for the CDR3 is TGTGCCAGCAGCTTATTTTTGGAGGGAGGGCCCTCGTGGCAGTACTTC. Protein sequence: CASSLFLEGGPSWQYF.